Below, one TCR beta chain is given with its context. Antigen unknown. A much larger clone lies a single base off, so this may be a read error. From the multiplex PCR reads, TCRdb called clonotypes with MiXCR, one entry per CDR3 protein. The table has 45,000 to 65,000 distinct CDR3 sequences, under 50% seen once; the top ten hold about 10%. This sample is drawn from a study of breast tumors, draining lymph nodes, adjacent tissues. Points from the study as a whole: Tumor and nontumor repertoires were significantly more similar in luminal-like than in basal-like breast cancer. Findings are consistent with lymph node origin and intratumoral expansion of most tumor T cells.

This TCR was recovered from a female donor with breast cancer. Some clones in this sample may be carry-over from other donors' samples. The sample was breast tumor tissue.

The CDR3 here is CASSQTLAGYEQSF. Here the CDR3 DNA reads TGTGCCAGCAGCCAGACGTTAGCTGGCTACGAGCAGTCCTTC. V is TRBV9 and J is TRBJ2-7; no clear D. The CDR3 extends over 14 amino acids. CDR1 is SGDLS, CDR2 YYNGEE, per germline.